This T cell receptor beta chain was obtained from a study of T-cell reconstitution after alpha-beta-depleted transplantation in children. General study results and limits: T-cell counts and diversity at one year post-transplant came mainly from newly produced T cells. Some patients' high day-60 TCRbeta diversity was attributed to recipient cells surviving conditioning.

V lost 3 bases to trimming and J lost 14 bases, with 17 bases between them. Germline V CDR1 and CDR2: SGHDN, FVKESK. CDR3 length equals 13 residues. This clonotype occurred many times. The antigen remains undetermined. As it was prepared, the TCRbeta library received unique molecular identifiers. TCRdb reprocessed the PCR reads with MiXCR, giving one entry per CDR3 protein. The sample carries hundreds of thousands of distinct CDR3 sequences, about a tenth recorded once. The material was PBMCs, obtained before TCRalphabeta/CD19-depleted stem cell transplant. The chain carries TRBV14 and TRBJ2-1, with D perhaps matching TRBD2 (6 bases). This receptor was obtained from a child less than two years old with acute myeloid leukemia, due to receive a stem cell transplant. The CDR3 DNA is TGTGCCAGCAGCCAGGTACTAGCTTCCTCGAAGTTCTTC. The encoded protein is CASSQVLASSKFF.